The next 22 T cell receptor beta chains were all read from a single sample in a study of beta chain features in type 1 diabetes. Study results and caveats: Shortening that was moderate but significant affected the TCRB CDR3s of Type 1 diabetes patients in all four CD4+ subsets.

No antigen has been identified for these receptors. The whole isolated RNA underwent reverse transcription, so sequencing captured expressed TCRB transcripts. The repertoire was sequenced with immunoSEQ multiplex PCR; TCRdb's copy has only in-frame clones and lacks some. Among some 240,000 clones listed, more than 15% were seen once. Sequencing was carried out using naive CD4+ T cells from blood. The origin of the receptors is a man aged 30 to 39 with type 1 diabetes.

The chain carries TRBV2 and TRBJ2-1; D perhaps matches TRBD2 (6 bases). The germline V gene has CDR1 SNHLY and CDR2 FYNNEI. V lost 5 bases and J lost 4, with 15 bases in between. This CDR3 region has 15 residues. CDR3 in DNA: TGTGCCAGCAGTCCGGGACTTCCTCCATACAATGAGCAGTTCTTC. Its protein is CASSPGLPPYNEQFF.

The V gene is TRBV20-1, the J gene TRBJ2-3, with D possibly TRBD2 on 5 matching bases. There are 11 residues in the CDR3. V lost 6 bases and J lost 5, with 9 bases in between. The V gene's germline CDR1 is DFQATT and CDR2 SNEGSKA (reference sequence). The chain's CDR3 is CSARGIDTQYF. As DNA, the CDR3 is TGCAGTGCCCGGGGAATAGATACGCAGTATTTT.

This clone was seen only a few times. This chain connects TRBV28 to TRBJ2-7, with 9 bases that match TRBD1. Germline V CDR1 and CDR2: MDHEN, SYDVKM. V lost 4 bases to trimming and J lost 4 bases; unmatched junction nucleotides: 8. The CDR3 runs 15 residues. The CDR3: CASSSRTGVRYEQYF. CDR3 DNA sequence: TGTGCCAGCAGTTCACGGACAGGGGTAAGGTACGAGCAGTACTTC.

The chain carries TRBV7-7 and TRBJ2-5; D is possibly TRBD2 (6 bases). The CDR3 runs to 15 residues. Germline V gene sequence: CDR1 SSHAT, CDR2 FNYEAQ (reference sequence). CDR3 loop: CASAMEGLFQETQYF. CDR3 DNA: TGTGCTAGCGCAATGGAGGGACTCTTCCAAGAGACCCAGTACTTC.

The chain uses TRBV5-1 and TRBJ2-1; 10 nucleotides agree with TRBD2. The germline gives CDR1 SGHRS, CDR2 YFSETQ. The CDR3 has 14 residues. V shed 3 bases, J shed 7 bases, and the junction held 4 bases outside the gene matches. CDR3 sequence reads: CASSSWTSGNEQFF. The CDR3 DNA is TGCGCCAGCAGCTCCTGGACTAGCGGAAATGAGCAGTTCTTC.

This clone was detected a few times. CDR3 residues: CASIHISGVGNTIYF. The CDR3 DNA reads TGTGCCAGCATCCACATCTCGGGTGTTGGAAACACCATATATTTT. The chain is built from TRBV6-6 and TRBJ1-3; D is uncertain. The CDR3 runs 15 residues. CDR1 is MNHNY, CDR2 SVGAGI, per germline (reference sequence). Trimming cost V 7 bases and J 3 bases, with 16 bases left between them.

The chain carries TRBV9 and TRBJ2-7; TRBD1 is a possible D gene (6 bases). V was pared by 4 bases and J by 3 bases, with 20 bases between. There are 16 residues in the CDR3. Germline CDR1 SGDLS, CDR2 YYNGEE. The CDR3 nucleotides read TGTGCCAGCAGCTTAACTTCCGGGACACAAGTCTACGAGCAGTACTTC. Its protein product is CASSLTSGTQVYEQYF.

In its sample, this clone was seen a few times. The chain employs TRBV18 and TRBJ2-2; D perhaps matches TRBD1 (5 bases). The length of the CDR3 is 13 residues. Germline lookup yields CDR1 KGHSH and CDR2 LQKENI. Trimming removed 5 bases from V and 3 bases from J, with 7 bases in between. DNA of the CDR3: TGTGCCAGCTCAGCGACAGACACCGGGGAGCTGTTTTTT. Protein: CASSATDTGELFF. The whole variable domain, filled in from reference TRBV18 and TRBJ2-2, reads NAGVMQNPRHLVRRRGQEARLRCSPMKGHSHVYWYRQLPEEGLKFMVYLQKENIIDESGMPKERFSAEFPKEGPSILRIQQVVRGDSAAYFCASSATDTGELFFGEGSRLTVL.

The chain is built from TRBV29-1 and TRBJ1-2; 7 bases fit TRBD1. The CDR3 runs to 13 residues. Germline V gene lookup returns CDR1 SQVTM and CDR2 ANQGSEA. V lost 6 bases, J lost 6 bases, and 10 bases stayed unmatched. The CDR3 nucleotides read TGCAGCGTAGCTCTACAGGGGTCGCATGGCTACACCTTC. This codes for CSVALQGSHGYTF.

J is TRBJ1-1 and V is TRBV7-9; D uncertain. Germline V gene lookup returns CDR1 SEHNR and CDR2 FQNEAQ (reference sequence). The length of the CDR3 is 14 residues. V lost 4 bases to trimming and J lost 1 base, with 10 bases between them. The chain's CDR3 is CASSSIPGNTEAFF. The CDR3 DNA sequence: TGTGCCAGCAGCTCAATTCCGGGGAACACTGAAGCTTTCTTT.

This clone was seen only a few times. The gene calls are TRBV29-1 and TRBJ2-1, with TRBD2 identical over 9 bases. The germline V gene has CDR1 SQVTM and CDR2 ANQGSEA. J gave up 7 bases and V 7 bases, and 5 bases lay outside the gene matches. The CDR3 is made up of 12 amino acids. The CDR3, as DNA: TGCAGCGGCGGGACTAGCTGGAATGAGCAGTTCTTC. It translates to CSGGTSWNEQFF.

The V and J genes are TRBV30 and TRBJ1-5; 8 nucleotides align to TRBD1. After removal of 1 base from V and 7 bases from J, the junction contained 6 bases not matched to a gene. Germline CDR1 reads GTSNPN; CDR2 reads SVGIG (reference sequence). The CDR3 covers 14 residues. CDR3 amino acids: CAWSEGQGGQPQHF. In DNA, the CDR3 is TGTGCCTGGAGTGAAGGACAGGGTGGACAGCCCCAGCATTTT.

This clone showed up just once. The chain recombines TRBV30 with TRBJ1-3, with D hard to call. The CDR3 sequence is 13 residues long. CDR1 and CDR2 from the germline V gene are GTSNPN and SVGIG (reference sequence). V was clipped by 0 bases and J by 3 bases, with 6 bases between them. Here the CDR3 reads CAWSVSFGNTIYF. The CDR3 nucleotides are TGTGCCTGGAGTGTAAGTTTTGGAAACACCATATATTTT.

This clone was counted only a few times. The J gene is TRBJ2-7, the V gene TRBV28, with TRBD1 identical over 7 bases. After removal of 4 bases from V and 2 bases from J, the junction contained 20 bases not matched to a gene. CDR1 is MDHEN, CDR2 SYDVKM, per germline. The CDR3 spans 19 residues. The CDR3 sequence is CASSSQILLQGILAYEQYF. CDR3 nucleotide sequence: TGTGCCAGCAGTTCCCAGATCCTCCTACAGGGGATTTTGGCCTACGAGCAGTACTTC.

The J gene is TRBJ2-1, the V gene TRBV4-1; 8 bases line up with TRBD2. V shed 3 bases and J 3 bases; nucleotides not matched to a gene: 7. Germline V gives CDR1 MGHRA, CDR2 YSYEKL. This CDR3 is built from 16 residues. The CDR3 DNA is TGCGCCAGCAGCCATCCCCGCGGGAGGCTCTACAATGAGCAGTTCTTC. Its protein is CASSHPRGRLYNEQFF.

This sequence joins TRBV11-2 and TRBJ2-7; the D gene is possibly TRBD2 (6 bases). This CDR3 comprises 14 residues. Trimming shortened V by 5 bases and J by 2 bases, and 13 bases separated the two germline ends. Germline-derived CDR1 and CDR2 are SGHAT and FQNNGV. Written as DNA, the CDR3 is TGTGCCAGCAGCGCAAGCGGGCTAACCTACGAGCAGTACTTC. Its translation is CASSASGLTYEQYF.

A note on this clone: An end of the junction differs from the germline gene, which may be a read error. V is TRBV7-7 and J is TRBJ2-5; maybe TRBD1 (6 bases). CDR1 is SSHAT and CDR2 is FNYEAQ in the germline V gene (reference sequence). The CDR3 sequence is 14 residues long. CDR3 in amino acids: CASSLGGMRETQYF. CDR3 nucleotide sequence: TGTGCTAGCAGCTTAGGGGGAATGAGAGAGACCCAGTACTTC.

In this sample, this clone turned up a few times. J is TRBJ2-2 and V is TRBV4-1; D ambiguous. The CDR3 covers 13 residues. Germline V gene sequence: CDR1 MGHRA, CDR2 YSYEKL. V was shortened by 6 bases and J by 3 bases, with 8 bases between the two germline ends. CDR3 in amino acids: CASRNSYTGELFF. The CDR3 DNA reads TGCGCCAGCAGGAACAGCTACACCGGGGAGCTGTTTTTT.

This CDR3 reads CASSGTSGRAGEQFF. DNA for the CDR3: TGTGCCAGCAGTGGAACTAGCGGGAGGGCCGGTGAGCAGTTCTTC. V gene TRBV2 combines with J gene TRBJ2-1, with 13 bases aligning to TRBD2. J was trimmed by 9 bases and V by 4 bases; bases with no gene match: 6. CDR1 is SNHLY, CDR2 FYNNEI, per germline. The CDR3 sequence is 15 residues long. Supplemented by reference TRBV2 and TRBJ2-1, the full variable domain reads EPEVTQTPSHQVTQMGQEVILRCVPISNHLYFYWYRQILGQKVEFLVSFYNNEISEKSEIFDDQFSVERPDGSNFTLKIRSTKLEDSAMYFCASSGTSGRAGEQFFGPGTRLTVL.

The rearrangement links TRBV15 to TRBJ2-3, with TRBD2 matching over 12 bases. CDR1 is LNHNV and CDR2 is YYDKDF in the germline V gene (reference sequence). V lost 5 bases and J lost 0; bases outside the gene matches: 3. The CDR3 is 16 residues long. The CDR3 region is CATSGGTSGSTDTQYF. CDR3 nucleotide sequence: TGTGCCACCAGCGGCGGGACTAGCGGGAGCACAGATACGCAGTATTTT.

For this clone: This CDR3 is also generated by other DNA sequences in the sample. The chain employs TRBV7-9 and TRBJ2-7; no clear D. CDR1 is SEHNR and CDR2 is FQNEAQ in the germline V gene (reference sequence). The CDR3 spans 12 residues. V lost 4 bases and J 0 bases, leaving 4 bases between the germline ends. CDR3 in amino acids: CASSSTSYEQYF. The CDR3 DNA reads TGTGCCAGCAGCTCAACCTCCTACGAGCAGTACTTC.

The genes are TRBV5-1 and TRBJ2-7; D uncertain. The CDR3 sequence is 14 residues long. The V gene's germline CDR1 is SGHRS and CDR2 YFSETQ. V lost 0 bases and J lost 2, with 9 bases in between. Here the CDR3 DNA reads TGCGCCAGCAGCTTGGCCCCAGTTACCTACGAGCAGTACTTC. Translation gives CASSLAPVTYEQYF.